The next 6 T cell receptor beta chains were all read from a single sample in a study of vaccination effects on CD4 cells after COVID-19. TCRdb keeps only in-frame clones here, not all; method: immunoSEQ multiplex PCR. The data contain about 46,000 clones, around 74% of them singletons. Isolation of CD4+ T cells took place after about nine days of culture. According to PCR results, the person was infected with SARS-CoV-2 between March and December 2020. Participants completed two doses of the BNT162b2 or mRNA-1273 vaccine. These receptors' targets are unknown. The specimen comprised CD4+ T cells from PBMCs cultured without peptide, sampled after COVID-19 vaccination. These receptors came from a human donor who had a prior SARS-CoV-2 infection.

This clone was recorded only once. The chain is built from TRBV5-6 and TRBJ1-2, with D perhaps TRBD1 (6 bases). Trimming pared 6 bases from V and 11 bases from J, leaving 17 bases between. This CDR3 has 12 residues. Looked up from germline, CDR1 is SGHDT and CDR2 is YYEEEE. Here the CDR3 DNA reads TGTGCCAGCATTCTTGATGGACAGAGTTACACCTTC. It yields the protein CASILDGQSYTF.

The chain carries TRBV5-1 and TRBJ2-1; 8 bases agree with TRBD2. This CDR3 comprises 15 residues. Trimming at V came to 0 bases and at J to 4 bases, leaving 3 bases not matched to a gene. Germline V gene data show CDR1 as SGHRS and CDR2 as YFSETQ. The CDR3, as DNA: TGCGCCAGCAGCTTGGGCGAGCGGGGGTACAATGAGCAGTTCTTC. As protein: CASSLGERGYNEQFF.

The V call is TRBV30, the J call TRBJ1-3; 8 positions match TRBD1. The CDR3 has 18 residues. The V segment lost 4 bases and the J segment 0 bases; nucleotides outside the gene matches: 14. CDR1 is GTSNPN and CDR2 is SVGIG in the germline V gene (reference sequence). CDR3 nucleotides: TGTGCCTGGACCCGGGACAGGACATTCAGACTCTCTGGAAACACCATATATTTT. Protein product: CAWTRDRTFRLSGNTIYF. Full variable domain (remainder filled in from reference TRBV30 and TRBJ1-3): SQTIHQWPATLVQPVGSPLSLECTVEGTSNPNLYWYRQAAGRGLQLLFYSVGIGQISSEVPQNLSASRPQDRQFILSSKKLLLSDSGFYLCAWTRDRTFRLSGNTIYFGEGSWLTVV.

The chain joins TRBV6-5 to TRBJ1-3; a weak D match, TRBD1 (5 bases). V lost 8 bases to trimming and J lost 3 bases, with 17 bases between them. Germline CDR1 is MNHEY and CDR2 is SVGAGI. The CDR3 is 15 amino acids. The CDR3 DNA sequence: TGTGCCAGCGGATGGGAGGCAGGGTATGGAAACACCATATATTTT. Residues: CASGWEAGYGNTIYF.

This clone ranks as medium-sized. The V call is TRBV28, the J call TRBJ1-5, with D unresolved. The CDR3 covers 12 residues. CDR1 and CDR2 (germline): MDHEN, SYDVKM. The V gene lost 1 base and the J gene lost 6 bases, with 4 bases spanning the gap. The CDR3 loop reads CASSLYRQPQHF. The CDR3 DNA reads TGTGCCAGCAGTTTATATCGTCAGCCCCAGCATTTT.

This chain connects TRBV6-6 to TRBJ1-1, with 8 bases fitting TRBD1. The germline gives CDR1 MNHNY, CDR2 SVGAGI (reference sequence). CDR3 size: 14 residues. V gave up 8 bases and J gave up 7 bases; unmatched junction bases: 12. This CDR3 is CASVIDRQGSEAFF. The CDR3 DNA reads TGTGCCAGCGTTATCGATCGACAGGGGAGTGAAGCTTTCTTT.